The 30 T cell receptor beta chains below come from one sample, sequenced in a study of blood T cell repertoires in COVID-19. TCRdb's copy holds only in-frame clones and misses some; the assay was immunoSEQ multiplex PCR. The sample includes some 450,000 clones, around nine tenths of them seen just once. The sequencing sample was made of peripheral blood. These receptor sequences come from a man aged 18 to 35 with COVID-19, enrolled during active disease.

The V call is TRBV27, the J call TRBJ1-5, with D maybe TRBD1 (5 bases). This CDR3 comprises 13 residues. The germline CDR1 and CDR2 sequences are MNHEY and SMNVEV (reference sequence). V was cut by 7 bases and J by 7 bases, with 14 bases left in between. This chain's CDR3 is CASKIGVGQPQHF. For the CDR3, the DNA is TGTGCCAGCAAGATAGGGGTTGGGCAGCCCCAGCATTTT.

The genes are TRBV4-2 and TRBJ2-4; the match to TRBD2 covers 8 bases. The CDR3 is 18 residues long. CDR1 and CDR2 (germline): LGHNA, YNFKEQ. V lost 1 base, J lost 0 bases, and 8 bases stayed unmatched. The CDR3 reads CASSQAALAALAKNIQYF. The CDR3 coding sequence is TGTGCCAGCAGCCAAGCAGCACTAGCGGCTCTAGCCAAAAACATTCAGTACTTC.

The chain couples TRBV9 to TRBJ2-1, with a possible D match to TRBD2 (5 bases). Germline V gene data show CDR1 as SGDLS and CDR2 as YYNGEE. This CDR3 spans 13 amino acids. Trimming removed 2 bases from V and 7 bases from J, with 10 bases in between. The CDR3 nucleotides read TGTGCCAGCAGCGTTACGGGAAGGAATGAGCAGTTCTTC. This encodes CASSVTGRNEQFF.

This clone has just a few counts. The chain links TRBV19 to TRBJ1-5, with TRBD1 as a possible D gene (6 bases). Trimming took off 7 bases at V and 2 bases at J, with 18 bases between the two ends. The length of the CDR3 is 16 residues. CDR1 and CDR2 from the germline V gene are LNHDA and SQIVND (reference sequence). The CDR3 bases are TGTGCCAGTACTCACGTCACAGGGTCGGGCAATCAGCCCCAGCATTTT. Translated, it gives CASTHVTGSGNQPQHF.

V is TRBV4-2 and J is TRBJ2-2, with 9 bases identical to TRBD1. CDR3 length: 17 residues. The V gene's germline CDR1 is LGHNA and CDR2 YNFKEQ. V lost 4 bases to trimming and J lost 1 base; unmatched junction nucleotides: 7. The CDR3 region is CASSLGQGMVNTGELFF. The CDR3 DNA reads TGTGCCAGCAGCCTCGGACAGGGGATGGTGAACACCGGGGAGCTGTTTTTT.

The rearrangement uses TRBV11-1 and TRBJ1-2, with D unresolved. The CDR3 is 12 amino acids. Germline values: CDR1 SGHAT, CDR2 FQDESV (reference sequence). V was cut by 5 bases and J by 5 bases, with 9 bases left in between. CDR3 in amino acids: CASSGRGYGYTF. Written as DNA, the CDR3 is TGTGCCAGCAGCGGTCGCGGGTATGGCTACACCTTC. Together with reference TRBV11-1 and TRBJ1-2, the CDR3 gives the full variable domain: EAEVAQSPRYKITEKSQAVAFWCDPISGHATLYWYRQILGQGPELLVQFQDESVVDDSQLPKDRFSAERLKGVDSTLKIQPAELGDSAMYLCASSGRGYGYTFGSGTRLTVV.

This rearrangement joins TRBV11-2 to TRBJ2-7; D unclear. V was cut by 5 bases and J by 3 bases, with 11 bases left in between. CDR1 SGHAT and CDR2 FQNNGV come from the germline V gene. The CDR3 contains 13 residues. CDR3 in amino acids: CASSLTPSYEQYF. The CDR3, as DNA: TGTGCCAGCAGCCTCACGCCCAGCTACGAGCAGTACTTC.

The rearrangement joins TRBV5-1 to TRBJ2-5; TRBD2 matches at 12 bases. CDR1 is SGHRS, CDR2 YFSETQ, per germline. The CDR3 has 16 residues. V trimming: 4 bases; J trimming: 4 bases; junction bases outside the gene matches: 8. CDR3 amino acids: CASSPRLAGVGETQYF. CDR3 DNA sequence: TGCGCCAGCAGCCCACGACTAGCGGGAGTCGGAGAGACCCAGTACTTC.

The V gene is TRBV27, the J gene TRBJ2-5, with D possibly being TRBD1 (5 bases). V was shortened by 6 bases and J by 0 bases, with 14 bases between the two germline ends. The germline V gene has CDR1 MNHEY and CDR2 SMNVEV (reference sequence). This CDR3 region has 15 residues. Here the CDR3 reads CASRGIGADQETQYF. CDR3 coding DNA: TGTGCCAGCAGGGGGATTGGGGCAGACCAAGAGACCCAGTACTTC.

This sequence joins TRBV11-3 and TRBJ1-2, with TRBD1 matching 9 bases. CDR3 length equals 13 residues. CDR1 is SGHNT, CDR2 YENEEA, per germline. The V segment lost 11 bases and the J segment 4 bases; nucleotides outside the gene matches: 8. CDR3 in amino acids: CAVRDRVAYGYTF. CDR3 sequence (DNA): TGTGCCGTCCGGGACAGGGTGGCCTATGGCTACACCTTC.

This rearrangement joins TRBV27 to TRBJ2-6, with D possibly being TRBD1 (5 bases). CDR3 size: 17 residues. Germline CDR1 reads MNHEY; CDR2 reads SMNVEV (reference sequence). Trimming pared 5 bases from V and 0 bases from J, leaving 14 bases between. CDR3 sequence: CASSPLGQDSGANVLTF. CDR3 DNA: TGTGCCAGCAGTCCCCTGGGGCAGGACTCTGGGGCCAACGTCCTGACTTTC.

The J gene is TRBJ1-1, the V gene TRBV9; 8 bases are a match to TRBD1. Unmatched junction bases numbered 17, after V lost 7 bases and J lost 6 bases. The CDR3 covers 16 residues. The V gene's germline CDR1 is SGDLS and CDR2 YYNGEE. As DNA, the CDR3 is TGTGCCAGCTCCATGACAGGGGACATTGAGACCCCTGAAGCTTTCTTT. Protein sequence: CASSMTGDIETPEAFF.

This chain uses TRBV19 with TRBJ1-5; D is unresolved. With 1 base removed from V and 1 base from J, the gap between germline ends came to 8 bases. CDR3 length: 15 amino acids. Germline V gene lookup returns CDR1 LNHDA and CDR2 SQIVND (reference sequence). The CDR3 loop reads CASSIGRLSNQPQHF. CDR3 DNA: TGTGCCAGTAGTATAGGGAGGCTGAGCAATCAGCCCCAGCATTTT.

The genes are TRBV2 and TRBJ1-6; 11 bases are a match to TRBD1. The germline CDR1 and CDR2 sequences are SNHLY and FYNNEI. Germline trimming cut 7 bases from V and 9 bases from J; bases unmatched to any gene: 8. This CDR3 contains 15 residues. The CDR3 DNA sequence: TGTGCCAGCATCGTATCCGGGACAGGGGGTTCACCCCTCCACTTT. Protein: CASIVSGTGGSPLHF.

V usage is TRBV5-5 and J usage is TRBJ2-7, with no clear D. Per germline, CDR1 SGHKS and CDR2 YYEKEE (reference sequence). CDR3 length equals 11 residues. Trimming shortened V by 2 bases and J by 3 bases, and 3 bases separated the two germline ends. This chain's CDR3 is CASSFHYEQYF. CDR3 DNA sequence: TGTGCCAGCAGCTTCCACTACGAGCAGTACTTC.

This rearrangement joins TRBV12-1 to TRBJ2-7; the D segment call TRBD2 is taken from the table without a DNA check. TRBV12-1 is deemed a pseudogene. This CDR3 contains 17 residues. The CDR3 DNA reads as TGTGCCAGCAGCTTTTGCCCTCTGATCGGGGAGGGCTACGAGCAGTACTTC. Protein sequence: CASSFCPLIGEGYEQYF.

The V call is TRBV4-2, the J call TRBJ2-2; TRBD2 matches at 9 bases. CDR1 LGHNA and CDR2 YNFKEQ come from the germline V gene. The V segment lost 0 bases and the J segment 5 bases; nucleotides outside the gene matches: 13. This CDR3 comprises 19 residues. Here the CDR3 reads CASSQDHLPLAGDTGELFF. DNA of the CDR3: TGTGCCAGCAGCCAAGATCACCTACCGTTAGCGGGAGATACCGGGGAGCTGTTTTTT.

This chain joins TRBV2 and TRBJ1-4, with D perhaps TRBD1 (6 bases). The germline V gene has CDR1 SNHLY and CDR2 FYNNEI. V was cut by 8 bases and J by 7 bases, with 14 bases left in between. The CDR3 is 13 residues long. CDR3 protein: CASGRGVVEKLFF. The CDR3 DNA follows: TGTGCCAGCGGGAGGGGGGTTGTTGAAAAACTGTTTTTT.

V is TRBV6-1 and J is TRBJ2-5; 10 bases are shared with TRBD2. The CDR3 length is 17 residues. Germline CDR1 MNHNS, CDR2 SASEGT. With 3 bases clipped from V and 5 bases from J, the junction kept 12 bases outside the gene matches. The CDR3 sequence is CASSDPSLAGVTETQYF. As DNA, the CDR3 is TGTGCCAGCAGTGATCCTTCCCTAGCGGGAGTAACGGAGACCCAGTACTTC.

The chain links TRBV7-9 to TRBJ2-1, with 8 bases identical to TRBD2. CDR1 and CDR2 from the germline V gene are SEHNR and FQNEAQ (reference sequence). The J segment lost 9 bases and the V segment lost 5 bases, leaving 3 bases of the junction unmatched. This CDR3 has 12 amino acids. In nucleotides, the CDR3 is TGTGCCAGCAGCCGCACTAGCGGTGAGCAGTTCTTC. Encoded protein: CASSRTSGEQFF.

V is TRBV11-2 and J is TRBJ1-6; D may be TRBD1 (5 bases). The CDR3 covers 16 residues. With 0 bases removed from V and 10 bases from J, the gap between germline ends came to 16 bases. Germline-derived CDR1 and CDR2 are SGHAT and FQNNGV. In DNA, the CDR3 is TGTGCCAGCAGCTTAGACGCACGGGGGATTGGGTCACCCCTCCACTTT. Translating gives CASSLDARGIGSPLHF.

CDR3 bases: TGTGCCAGCAGCCACTTAGGGGGACAGATTGGTACTGGCTACACCTTC. It encodes CASSHLGGQIGTGYTF. V is TRBV4-2 and J is TRBJ1-2; 7 bases map to TRBD1. Unmatched junction bases numbered 14, after V lost 3 bases and J lost 7 bases. The germline V gene encodes CDR1 LGHNA and CDR2 YNFKEQ. The CDR3 covers 16 residues.

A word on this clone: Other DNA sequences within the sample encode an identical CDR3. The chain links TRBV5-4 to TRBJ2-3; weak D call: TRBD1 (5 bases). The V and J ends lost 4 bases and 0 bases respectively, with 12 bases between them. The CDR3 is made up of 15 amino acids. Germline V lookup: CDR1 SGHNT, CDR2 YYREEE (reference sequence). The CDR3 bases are TGTGCCAGCAGCCGGGCAGGGCCCAGCACAGATACGCAGTATTTT. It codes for CASSRAGPSTDTQYF.

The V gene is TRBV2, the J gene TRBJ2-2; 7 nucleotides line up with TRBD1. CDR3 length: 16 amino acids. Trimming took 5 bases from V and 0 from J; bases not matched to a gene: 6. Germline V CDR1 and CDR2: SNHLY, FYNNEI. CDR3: CASSLTGTANTGELFF. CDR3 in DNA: TGTGCCAGCAGTTTAACCGGGACAGCGAACACCGGGGAGCTGTTTTTT.

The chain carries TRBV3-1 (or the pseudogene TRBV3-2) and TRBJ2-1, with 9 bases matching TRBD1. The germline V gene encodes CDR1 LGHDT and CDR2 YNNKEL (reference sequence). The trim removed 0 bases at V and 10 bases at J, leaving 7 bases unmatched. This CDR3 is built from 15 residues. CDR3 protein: CASSQDSGTGIEQFF. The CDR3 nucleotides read TGTGCCAGCAGCCAAGACTCCGGGACAGGGATCGAGCAGTTCTTC.

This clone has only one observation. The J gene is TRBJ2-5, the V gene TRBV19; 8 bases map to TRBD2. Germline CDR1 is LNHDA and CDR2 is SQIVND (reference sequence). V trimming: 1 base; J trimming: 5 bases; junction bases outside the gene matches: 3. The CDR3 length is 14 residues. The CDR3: CASSIAGGPETQYF. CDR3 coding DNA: TGTGCCAGTAGTATAGCGGGAGGGCCGGAGACCCAGTACTTC.

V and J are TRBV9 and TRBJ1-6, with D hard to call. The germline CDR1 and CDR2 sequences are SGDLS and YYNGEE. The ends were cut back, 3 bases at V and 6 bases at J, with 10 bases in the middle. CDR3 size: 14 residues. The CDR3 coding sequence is TGTGCCAGCAGCGCCCATGAGGGTAATTCACCCCTCCACTTT. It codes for CASSAHEGNSPLHF. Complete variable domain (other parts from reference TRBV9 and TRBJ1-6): DSGVTQTPKHLITATGQRVTLRCSPRSGDLSVYWYQQSLDQGLQFLIQYYNGEERAKGNILERFSAQQFPDLHSELNLSSLELGDSALYFCASSAHEGNSPLHFGNGTRLTVT.

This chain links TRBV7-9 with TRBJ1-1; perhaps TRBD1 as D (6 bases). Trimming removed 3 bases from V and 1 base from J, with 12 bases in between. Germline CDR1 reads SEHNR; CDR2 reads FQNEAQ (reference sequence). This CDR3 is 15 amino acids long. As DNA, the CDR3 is TGTGCCAGCAGCTTTACAGGGTCTGGGAACACTGAAGCTTTCTTT. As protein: CASSFTGSGNTEAFF.

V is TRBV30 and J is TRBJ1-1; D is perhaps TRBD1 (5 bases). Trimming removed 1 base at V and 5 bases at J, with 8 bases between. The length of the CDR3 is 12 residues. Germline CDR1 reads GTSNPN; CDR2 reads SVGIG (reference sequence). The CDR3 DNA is TGTGCCTGGAGTGCAGGGTATACTGAAGCTTTCTTT. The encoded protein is CAWSAGYTEAFF. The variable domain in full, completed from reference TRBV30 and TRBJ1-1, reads SQTIHQWPATLVQPVGSPLSLECTVEGTSNPNLYWYRQAAGRGLQLLFYSVGIGQISSEVPQNLSASRPQDRQFILSSKKLLLSDSGFYLCAWSAGYTEAFFGQGTRLTVV.

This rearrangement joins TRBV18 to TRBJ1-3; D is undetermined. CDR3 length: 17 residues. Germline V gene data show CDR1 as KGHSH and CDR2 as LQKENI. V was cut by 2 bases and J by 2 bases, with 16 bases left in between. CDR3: CASSPSLDLETGNTIYF. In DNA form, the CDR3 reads TGTGCCAGCTCACCATCATTGGACTTAGAAACTGGAAACACCATATATTTT.